Below are 22 T cell receptor beta chains sequenced from a single sample in a study of T cell changes during pregnancy in multiple sclerosis. This table comes from immunoSEQ multiplex PCR, and its TCRdb copy is limited to in-frame clones, with some not included. The table lists approximately 83,000 clones, over 80% of them singletons. Sequenced here: peripheral blood, sampled in the first trimester of pregnancy. Every receptor here comes from a female donor with multiple sclerosis, enrolled in a pregnancy study.

V is TRBV5-1 and J is TRBJ2-3; 11 positions agree with TRBD1. The V and J ends lost 4 bases and 4 bases, in that order; junction bases with no gene match: 8. The length of the CDR3 is 16 residues. Germline-derived CDR1 and CDR2 are SGHRS and YFSETQ. CDR3 DNA sequence: TGCGCCAGCAGCCGATGGACAGGGGGCTTATCAGATACGCAGTATTTT. It encodes CASSRWTGGLSDTQYF.

The DNA for the CDR3 is TGTGCCAGCAGTGAAAGTCGGCGGGGGGCCGACAATGAGCAGTTCTTC. It encodes CASSESRRGADNEQFF. The gene calls are TRBV2 and TRBJ2-1; TRBD2 aligns across 8 bases. The CDR3 covers 16 residues. The germline gives CDR1 SNHLY, CDR2 FYNNEI. V lost 2 bases to trimming and J lost 5 bases; unmatched junction nucleotides: 8. The full variable domain, rest sourced from reference TRBV2 and TRBJ2-1, is EPEVTQTPSHQVTQMGQEVILRCVPISNHLYFYWYRQILGQKVEFLVSFYNNEISEKSEIFDDQFSVERPDGSNFTLKIRSTKLEDSAMYFCASSESRRGADNEQFFGPGTRLTVL.

The chain links TRBV14 to TRBJ2-5; 10 positions agree with TRBD1. Germline lookup yields CDR1 SGHDN and CDR2 FVKESK. V dropped 1 base and J dropped 4; count of bases not matched to a gene: 9. This CDR3 is built from 17 residues. The CDR3, as DNA: TGTGCCAGCAGCCAAGGGGGGCCTGGACAGGGGGTAGAGACCCAGTACTTC. Translation: CASSQGGPGQGVETQYF.

The chain joins TRBV10-1 to TRBJ2-1; D gene unclear. V was cut by 3 bases and J by 0 bases, with 6 bases left in between. CDR1 and CDR2 (germline): WNHNN, SYGVQD (reference sequence). CDR3 size: 14 residues. The CDR3 DNA reads TGCGCCAGCAGTGATCTAGTCTCCTACAATGAGCAGTTCTTC. Protein: CASSDLVSYNEQFF.

The gene calls are TRBV9 and TRBJ2-3; D may be TRBD1 (6 bases). The CDR3 spans 14 residues. V gave up 7 bases and J gave up 2 bases, with 14 bases separating them. CDR1 and CDR2 (germline): SGDLS, YYNGEE. CDR3 coding DNA: TGTGCCAGCGGGGGCGGACAATCCACAGATACGCAGTATTTT. This translates into CASGGGQSTDTQYF. The entire variable domain, with the rest obtained from reference TRBV9 and TRBJ2-3, is as follows: DSGVTQTPKHLITATGQRVTLRCSPRSGDLSVYWYQQSLDQGLQFLIQYYNGEERAKGNILERFSAQQFPDLHSELNLSSLELGDSALYFCASGGGQSTDTQYFGPGTRLTVL.

The chain combines TRBV30 with TRBJ1-1, with D maybe TRBD1 (5 bases). The length of the CDR3 is 14 residues. Looked up from germline, CDR1 is GTSNPN and CDR2 is SVGIG (reference sequence). The V end lost 1 base, the J end lost 1 base, and 10 bases lay between the germline ends. The CDR3 DNA follows: TGTGCCTGGAGTGAATGGGGGGGGAACACTGAAGCTTTCTTT. This translates into CAWSEWGGNTEAFF.

This rearrangement joins TRBV30 to TRBJ1-1, with TRBD1 matching over 9 bases. The CDR3 consists of 14 residues. V was clipped by 0 bases and J by 5 bases; unmatched bases: 4. Germline loops: CDR1 GTSNPN, CDR2 SVGIG (reference sequence). CDR3 coding DNA: TGTGCCTGGAGTGTACAGGGGGCGAGGACTGAAGCTTTCTTT. This codes for CAWSVQGARTEAFF.

The J gene is TRBJ2-7, the V gene TRBV27; tentatively, D is TRBD1 (6 bases). Germline V CDR1 and CDR2: MNHEY, SMNVEV (reference sequence). Trimming shortened V by 10 bases and J by 0 bases, and 13 bases separated the two germline ends. The CDR3 loop spans 13 amino acids. Here the CDR3 DNA reads TGTGCCACCGGGACACTCAGCTCCTACGAGCAGTACTTC. Residues: CATGTLSSYEQYF.

The chain has TRBV7-6 and TRBJ2-7; 10 nucleotides match TRBD2. V trimming: 5 bases; J trimming: 2 bases; junction bases outside the gene matches: 3. The V gene's germline CDR1 is SGHVS and CDR2 FNYEAQ. The CDR3 extends over 14 amino acids. CDR3 DNA sequence: TGTGCCAGCAGCCCAGCGGGGGGGCCCTACGAGCAGTACTTC. It is translated as CASSPAGGPYEQYF.

The chain uses TRBV5-1 and TRBJ2-2; D perhaps matches TRBD2 (5 bases). The CDR3 has 17 residues. V was shortened by 5 bases and J by 6 bases, with 23 bases between the two germline ends. Germline V lookup: CDR1 SGHRS, CDR2 YFSETQ. The CDR3 sequence is CASRSGGSAGFSGELFF. The CDR3, as DNA: TGCGCCAGCAGGTCCGGCGGTAGCGCGGGCTTTTCCGGGGAGCTGTTTTTT.

V usage is TRBV27 and J usage is TRBJ2-7; 9 bases fit TRBD1. J lost 2 bases, V lost 3 bases, and 5 bases had no gene match. Germline V CDR1 and CDR2: MNHEY, SMNVEV (reference sequence). There are 15 residues in the CDR3. Written as DNA, the CDR3 is TGTGCCAGCAGTTTGCGACAGGGGGTTCCCTACGAGCAGTACTTC. The encoded protein is CASSLRQGVPYEQYF.

The chain has TRBV4-1 and TRBJ2-3; 7 bases align to TRBD2. Trimming cost V 3 bases and J 0 bases; bases outside gene matches: 6. Germline V gene data show CDR1 as MGHRA and CDR2 as YSYEKL. This CDR3 comprises 16 residues. CDR3 amino acids: CASSQDLAASTDTQYF. CDR3 coding DNA: TGCGCCAGCAGCCAGGACCTAGCGGCTAGCACAGATACGCAGTATTTT.

This chain joins TRBV10-3 and TRBJ2-3, with TRBD1 matching 11 bases. CDR1 is ENHRY, CDR2 SYGVKD, per germline. With 2 bases clipped from V and 1 base from J, the junction kept 14 bases outside the gene matches. The CDR3 covers 20 residues. The CDR3 bases are TGTGCCATCAGTGAGCATGGACAGGGGGCCGCATCTCGTGGCACAGATACGCAGTATTTT. Its translation: CAISEHGQGAASRGTDTQYF.

The J gene is TRBJ1-5, the V gene TRBV9; 7 nucleotides align to TRBD1. Per germline, CDR1 SGDLS and CDR2 YYNGEE. V trimming: 5 bases; J trimming: 6 bases; junction bases outside the gene matches: 11. The CDR3 spans 15 residues. The CDR3 nucleotides are TGTGCCAGCAGTTTGACAGGGTTAGAAAGTCAGCCCCAGCATTTT. Protein sequence: CASSLTGLESQPQHF.

The chain combines TRBV2 with TRBJ2-7, with D perhaps matching TRBD2 (6 bases). V was clipped by 4 bases and J by 6 bases, with 13 bases between them. The CDR3 runs to 13 residues. The V gene's germline CDR1 is SNHLY and CDR2 FYNNEI. The CDR3 region has the DNA TGTGCCAGCAGTGGACCGGGGGTTCTCGAGCAGTACTTC. It codes for CASSGPGVLEQYF.

This chain links TRBV25-1 with TRBJ1-5; D unclear. CDR1 is MGHDK and CDR2 is SYGVNS in the germline V gene. V lost 1 base and J lost 7, with 11 bases in between. The CDR3 spans 14 residues. CDR3 DNA: TGTGCCAGCAGTGAATCGCGAGGATTACAGCCCCAGCATTTT. Translated: CASSESRGLQPQHF.

The CDR3 bases are TGTGCCAGCAGCCGCGTCGGTTCCACCGGGGAGCTGTTTTTT. It encodes CASSRVGSTGELFF. The rearrangement links TRBV7-9 to TRBJ2-2; D gene uncertain. V shed 5 bases and J shed 4 bases, with 11 bases lying between them. Germline values: CDR1 SEHNR, CDR2 FQNEAQ (reference sequence). This CDR3 is 14 amino acids long.

The genes are TRBV4-2 and TRBJ2-7; D is uncertain. Trimming left V 5 bases short and J 0 bases short, with 5 bases between. The CDR3 covers 12 residues. Per the germline V gene, CDR1 is LGHNA and CDR2 is YNFKEQ. CDR3 bases: TGTGCCAGCAGCTCTCCCTCCTACGAGCAGTACTTC. Translation: CASSSPSYEQYF.

The chain combines TRBV2 with TRBJ2-5, with 7 bases fitting TRBD2. The CDR3 extends over 13 amino acids. Germline lookup yields CDR1 SNHLY and CDR2 FYNNEI. V lost 5 bases to trimming and J lost 5 bases; unmatched junction nucleotides: 5. CDR3 region: CASSLGGWETQYF. Written as DNA, the CDR3 is TGTGCCAGCAGTCTGGGGGGGTGGGAGACCCAGTACTTC. Full variable domain (remainder filled in from reference TRBV2 and TRBJ2-5): EPEVTQTPSHQVTQMGQEVILRCVPISNHLYFYWYRQILGQKVEFLVSFYNNEISEKSEIFDDQFSVERPDGSNFTLKIRSTKLEDSAMYFCASSLGGWETQYFGPGTRLLVL.

The rearrangement joins TRBV7-6 to TRBJ2-2; 15 bases agree with TRBD2. This CDR3 is 18 amino acids long. Germline loops: CDR1 SGHVS, CDR2 FNYEAQ. After removal of 5 bases from V and 3 bases from J, the junction contained 7 bases not matched to a gene. CDR3 protein: CASSPWTSGGGYTGELFF. Written as DNA, the CDR3 is TGTGCCAGCAGCCCCTGGACTAGCGGGGGGGGGTACACCGGGGAGCTGTTTTTT.

This chain joins TRBV7-6 and TRBJ1-6, with D maybe TRBD1 (5 bases). The CDR3 consists of 13 residues. The germline V and J ends were trimmed by 1 base and 7 bases, with 5 bases remaining between them. CDR1 is SGHVS, CDR2 FNYEAQ, per germline. CDR3 residues: CASSLGQNSPLHF. CDR3 bases: TGTGCCAGCAGCTTAGGACAGAATTCACCCCTCCACTTT.

This clone was picked up one time. V gene TRBV5-5 combines with J gene TRBJ1-5, with 9 bases that match TRBD1. Germline V gene data show CDR1 as SGHKS and CDR2 as YYEKEE (reference sequence). The CDR3 is 15 residues long. The V segment lost 3 bases and the J segment 3 bases; nucleotides outside the gene matches: 4. CDR3 nucleotides: TGTGCCAGCAGCTGGACAGGGGAGTACAATCAGCCCCAGCATTTT. Amino acids: CASSWTGEYNQPQHF.